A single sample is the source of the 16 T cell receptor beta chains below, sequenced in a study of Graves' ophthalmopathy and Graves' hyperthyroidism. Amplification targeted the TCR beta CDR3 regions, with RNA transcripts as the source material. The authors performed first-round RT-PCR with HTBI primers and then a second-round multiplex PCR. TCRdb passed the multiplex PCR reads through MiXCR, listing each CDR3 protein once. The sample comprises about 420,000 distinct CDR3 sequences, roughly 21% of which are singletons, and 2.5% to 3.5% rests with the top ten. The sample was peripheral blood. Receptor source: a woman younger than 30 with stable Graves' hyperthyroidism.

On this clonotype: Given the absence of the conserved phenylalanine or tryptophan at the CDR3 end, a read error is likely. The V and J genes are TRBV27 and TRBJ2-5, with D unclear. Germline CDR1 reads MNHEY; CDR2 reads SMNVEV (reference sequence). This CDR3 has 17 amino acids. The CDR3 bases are TGTGCCATCAGTTCCCTACCAAGACAATTCCTCCAAGAGACCCAGTACCTC. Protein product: CAISSLPRQFLQETQYL.

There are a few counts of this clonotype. In DNA form, the CDR3 reads TGTGCCAGCAGCCAAGGACAGGGACGAAGTGAAGCTTTCTTT. Translated, it gives CASSQGQGRSEAFF. This rearrangement joins TRBV3-1 to TRBJ1-1; 7 bases map to TRBD1. The CDR3 has 14 amino acids. V gave up 1 base and J gave up 7 bases; unmatched junction bases: 6. Per germline, CDR1 LGHDT and CDR2 YNNKEL (reference sequence).

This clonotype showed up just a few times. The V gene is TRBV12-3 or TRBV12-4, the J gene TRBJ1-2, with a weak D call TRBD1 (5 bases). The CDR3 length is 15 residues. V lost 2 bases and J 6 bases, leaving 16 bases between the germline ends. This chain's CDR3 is CASSLIWGRSDGYTF. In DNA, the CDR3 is TGTGCCAGCAGTTTAATCTGGGGCAGGTCGGATGGCTACACCTTC.

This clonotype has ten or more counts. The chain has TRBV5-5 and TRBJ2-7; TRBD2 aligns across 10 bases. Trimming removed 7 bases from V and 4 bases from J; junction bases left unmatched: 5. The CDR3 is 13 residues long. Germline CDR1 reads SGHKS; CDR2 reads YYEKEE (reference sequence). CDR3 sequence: CASGTSGNYEQYF. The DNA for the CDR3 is TGTGCCAGCGGTACTAGCGGGAATTACGAGCAGTACTTC.

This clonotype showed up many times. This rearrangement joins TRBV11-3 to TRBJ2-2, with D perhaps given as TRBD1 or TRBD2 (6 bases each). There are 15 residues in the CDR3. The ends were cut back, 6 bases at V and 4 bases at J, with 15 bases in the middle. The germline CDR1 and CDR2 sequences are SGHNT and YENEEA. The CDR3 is CASSPPEGGTGELFF. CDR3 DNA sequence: TGTGCCAGCAGTCCCCCGGAGGGGGGCACCGGGGAGCTGTTTTTT.

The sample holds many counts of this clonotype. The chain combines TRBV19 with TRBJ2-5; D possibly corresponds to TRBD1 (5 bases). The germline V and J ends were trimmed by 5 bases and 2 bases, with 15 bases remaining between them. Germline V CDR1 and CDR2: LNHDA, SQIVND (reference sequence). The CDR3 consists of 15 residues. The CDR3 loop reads CASSPSRGRQETQYF. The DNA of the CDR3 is TGTGCCAGTAGTCCCTCAAGGGGTCGGCAAGAGACCCAGTACTTC.

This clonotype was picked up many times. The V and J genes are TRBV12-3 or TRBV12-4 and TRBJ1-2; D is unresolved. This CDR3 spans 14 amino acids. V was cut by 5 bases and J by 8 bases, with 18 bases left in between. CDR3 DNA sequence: TGTGCCAGCAGTCGAAGTGACTCCTCCTCCGGCTACACCTTC. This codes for CASSRSDSSSGYTF.

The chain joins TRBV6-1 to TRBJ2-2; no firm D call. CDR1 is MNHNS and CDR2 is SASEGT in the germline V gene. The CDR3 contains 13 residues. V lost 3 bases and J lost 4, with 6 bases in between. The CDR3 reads CASSDDGTGELFF. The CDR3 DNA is TGTGCCAGCAGTGATGACGGCACCGGGGAGCTGTTTTTT.

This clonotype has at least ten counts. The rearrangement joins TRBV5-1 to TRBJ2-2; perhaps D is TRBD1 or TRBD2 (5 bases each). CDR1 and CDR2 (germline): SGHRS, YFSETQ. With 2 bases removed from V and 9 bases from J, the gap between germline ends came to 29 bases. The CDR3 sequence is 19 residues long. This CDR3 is CASSFALGRDGSFHRELFF. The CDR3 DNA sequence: TGCGCCAGCAGCTTTGCCTTAGGCCGGGACGGATCTTTTCACCGGGAGCTGTTTTTT.

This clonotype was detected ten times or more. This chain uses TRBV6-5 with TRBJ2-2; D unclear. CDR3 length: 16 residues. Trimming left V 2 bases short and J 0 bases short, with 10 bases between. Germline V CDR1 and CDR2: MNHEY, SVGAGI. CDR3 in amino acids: CASSYRADANTGELFF. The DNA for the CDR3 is TGTGCCAGCAGTTACAGGGCGGACGCGAACACCGGGGAGCTGTTTTTT.

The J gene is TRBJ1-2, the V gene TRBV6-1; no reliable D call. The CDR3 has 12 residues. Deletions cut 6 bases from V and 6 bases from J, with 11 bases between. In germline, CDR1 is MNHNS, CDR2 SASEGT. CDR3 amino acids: CASRGNSDGYTF. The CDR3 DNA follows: TGTGCCAGCAGGGGCAACTCCGATGGCTACACCTTC.

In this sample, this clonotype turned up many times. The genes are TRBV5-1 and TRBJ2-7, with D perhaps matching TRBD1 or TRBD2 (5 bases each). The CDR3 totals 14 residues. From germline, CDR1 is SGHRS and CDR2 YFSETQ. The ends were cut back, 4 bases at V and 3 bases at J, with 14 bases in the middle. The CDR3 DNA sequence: TGCGCCAGCAGCCCCTCCGGGACGGGCTACGAGCAGTACTTC. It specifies CASSPSGTGYEQYF.

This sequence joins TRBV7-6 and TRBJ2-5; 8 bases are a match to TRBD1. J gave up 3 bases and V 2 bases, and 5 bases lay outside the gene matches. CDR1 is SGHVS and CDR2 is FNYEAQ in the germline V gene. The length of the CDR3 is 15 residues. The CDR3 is CASSLTYRGEETQYF. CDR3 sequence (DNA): TGTGCCAGCAGCTTAACGTACAGGGGGGAAGAGACCCAGTACTTC.

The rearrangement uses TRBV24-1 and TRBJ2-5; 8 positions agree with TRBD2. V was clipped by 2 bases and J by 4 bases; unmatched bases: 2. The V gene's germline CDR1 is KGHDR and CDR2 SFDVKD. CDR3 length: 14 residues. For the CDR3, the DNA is TGTGCCACCAGTGATTGGCTAGCGGGAGAGACCCAGTACTTC. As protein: CATSDWLAGETQYF.

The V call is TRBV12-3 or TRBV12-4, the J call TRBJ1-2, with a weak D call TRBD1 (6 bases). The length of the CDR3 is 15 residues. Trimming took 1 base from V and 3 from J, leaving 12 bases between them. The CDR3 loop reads CASSLVGQPDYGYTF. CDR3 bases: TGTGCCAGCAGTTTAGTTGGACAGCCGGACTATGGCTACACCTTC.

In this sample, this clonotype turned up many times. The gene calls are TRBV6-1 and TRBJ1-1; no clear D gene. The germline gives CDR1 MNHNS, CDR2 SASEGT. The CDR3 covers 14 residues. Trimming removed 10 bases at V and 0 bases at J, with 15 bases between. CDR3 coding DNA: TGTGCCACTCTATCGTCTTATATGAACACTGAAGCTTTCTTT. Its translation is CATLSSYMNTEAFF.